One sample yielded the 26 T cell receptor beta chains listed below, sequenced in a study of blood T cell repertoires in COVID-19. Assay: immunoSEQ multiplex PCR; the TCRdb copy retains only in-frame clones and omits some. This table has about 240,000 clones, less than 90% appearing once. The sequenced material came from peripheral blood. The receptors here all came from a man between 60 and 75 years old with acute or convalescent COVID-19.

This clone was observed a handful of times. The V call is TRBV27, the J call TRBJ2-7, with TRBD2 matching 13 bases. Unmatched junction bases numbered 17, after V lost 7 bases and J lost 2 bases. This CDR3 spans 19 amino acids. The germline gives CDR1 MNHEY, CDR2 SMNVEV (reference sequence). The CDR3 nucleotides read TGTGCCAGCATTGAACGGGTGGGGACTAGCGGGAATAGGGCCTACGAGCAGTACTTC. It translates to CASIERVGTSGNRAYEQYF.

The V call is TRBV11-3, the J call TRBJ1-1, with D perhaps matching TRBD1 (6 bases). CDR3 length equals 15 residues. Trimming took off 0 bases at V and 0 bases at J, with 8 bases between the two ends. The germline gives CDR1 SGHNT, CDR2 YENEEA. The CDR3 DNA reads as TGTGCCAGCAGCTTAGATCAGGGGCTGAACACTGAAGCTTTCTTT. Translated: CASSLDQGLNTEAFF. Full variable domain (missing parts from reference TRBV11-3 and TRBJ1-1): EAGVVQSPRYKIIEKKQPVAFWCNPISGHNTLYWYLQNLGQGPELLIRYENEEAVDDSQLPKDRFSAERLKGVDSTLKIQPAELGDSAVYLCASSLDQGLNTEAFFGQGTRLTVV.

The chain is built from TRBV28 and TRBJ2-7; 9 positions agree with TRBD1. The trim removed 6 bases at V and 3 bases at J, leaving 6 bases unmatched. This CDR3 region has 14 residues. Germline values: CDR1 MDHEN, CDR2 SYDVKM. CDR3 sequence: CASSRTGEVYEQYF. CDR3 sequence (DNA): TGTGCCAGCAGCCGGACAGGGGAGGTCTACGAGCAGTACTTC.

V usage is TRBV7-3 and J usage is TRBJ1-2; TRBD1 might be the D (5 bases). CDR3 length: 12 residues. V dropped 5 bases and J dropped 5 bases, with 9 bases sitting between them. The germline V gene encodes CDR1 SGHTA and CDR2 FQGTGA. The CDR3 DNA follows: TGTGCCAGCAGCCCCCGACAGTATGGCTACACCTTC. Translation gives CASSPRQYGYTF.

The chain recombines TRBV28 with TRBJ1-5; 11 nucleotides match TRBD1. CDR3 length equals 15 residues. V shed 3 bases, J shed 5 bases, and the junction held 3 bases outside the gene matches. CDR1 and CDR2 from the germline V gene are MDHEN and SYDVKM. The CDR3 sequence is CASSLGQGGYQPQHF. Written as DNA, the CDR3 is TGTGCCAGCAGTTTGGGACAGGGGGGGTATCAGCCCCAGCATTTT.

The gene calls are TRBV28 and TRBJ2-7; tentatively, D is TRBD2 (5 bases). Germline CDR1 is MDHEN and CDR2 is SYDVKM. Trimming shortened V by 5 bases and J by 1 base, and 18 bases separated the two germline ends. This CDR3 contains 16 residues. For the CDR3, the DNA is TGTGCCAGCAGTCCCGGATATTCCCGGGGATCCTACGAGCAGTACTTC. Its translation is CASSPGYSRGSYEQYF.

The chain's CDR3 is CASSPGNSNQPQHF. CDR3 nucleotides: TGTGCCAGCTCACCAGGCAATAGCAATCAGCCCCAGCATTTT. The chain uses TRBV18 and TRBJ1-5; no reliable D call. The germline V gene encodes CDR1 KGHSH and CDR2 LQKENI. V lost 2 bases and J lost 0, with 5 bases in between. The CDR3 runs 14 residues.

The rearrangement joins TRBV7-9 to TRBJ2-1, with TRBD2 matching over 10 bases. The CDR3 contains 16 residues. The germline V gene encodes CDR1 SEHNR and CDR2 FQNEAQ (reference sequence). The junction had 6 bases not matched to a gene; V was cut back by 4 bases and J by 3 bases. The CDR3 nucleotides read TGTGCCAGCAGCTCGTATAGCGGGAGGAACTACAATGAGCAGTTCTTC. It is translated as CASSSYSGRNYNEQFF.

The chain joins TRBV28 to TRBJ2-1; D may be TRBD1 (6 bases). Trimming took off 6 bases at V and 6 bases at J, with 12 bases between the two ends. This CDR3 is 13 amino acids long. CDR1 and CDR2 from the germline V gene are MDHEN and SYDVKM. The CDR3 loop reads CASRVGGANEQFF. The CDR3 region has the DNA TGTGCCAGCAGGGTAGGGGGAGCCAATGAGCAGTTCTTC. The full variable domain, completed using reference TRBV28 and TRBJ2-1, is DVKVTQSSRYLVKRTGEKVFLECVQDMDHENMFWYRQDPGLGLRLIYFSYDVKMKEKGDIPEGYSVSREKKERFSLILESASTNQTSMYLCASRVGGANEQFFGPGTRLTVL.

CDR3 protein: CASSSALVAGDYEQYF. CDR3 in DNA: TGTGCCAGCAGCTCCGCTTTAGTTGCGGGAGACTACGAGCAGTACTTC. The J gene is TRBJ2-7, the V gene TRBV7-6; 7 nucleotides match TRBD2. The CDR3 is 16 residues long. Germline trimming cut 4 bases from V and 3 bases from J; bases unmatched to any gene: 12. Germline values: CDR1 SGHVS, CDR2 FNYEAQ.

The V call is TRBV4-1, the J call TRBJ1-1; weak D call: TRBD1 (6 bases). Trimming removed 4 bases from V and 5 bases from J, with 20 bases in between. Germline V gene sequence: CDR1 MGHRA, CDR2 YSYEKL. This CDR3 comprises 16 residues. CDR3: CASSRQGGQGRTEAFF. In DNA form, the CDR3 reads TGCGCCAGCAGCCGCCAAGGGGGTCAGGGTCGGACTGAAGCTTTCTTT.

Only a few counts were recorded for this clone. CDR3 sequence: CASSETGIRSPLHF. The CDR3 DNA is TGTGCCAGCAGTGAGACAGGGATAAGGTCACCCCTCCACTTT. The rearrangement uses TRBV6-1 and TRBJ1-6; 7 positions agree with TRBD1. The CDR3 extends over 14 amino acids. From germline, CDR1 is MNHNS and CDR2 SASEGT. Trimming took 3 bases from V and 10 from J; bases not matched to a gene: 6.

The chain uses TRBV28 and TRBJ1-2, with 10 nucleotides matching TRBD1. The CDR3 contains 13 residues. Germline values: CDR1 MDHEN, CDR2 SYDVKM. V shed 11 bases and J 7 bases; nucleotides not matched to a gene: 10. CDR3 sequence reads: CAVPGTGVSGYTF. In nucleotides, the CDR3 is TGTGCCGTCCCCGGGACAGGGGTAAGTGGCTACACCTTC.

The gene calls are TRBV6-5 and TRBJ2-1; 9 bases agree with TRBD1. The V gene end was trimmed by 2 bases and the J gene end by 0 bases; junction bases not matched to a gene: 2. Looked up from germline, CDR1 is MNHEY and CDR2 is SVGAGI. The CDR3 is 16 amino acids. The CDR3 sequence: CASSYMTGGSYNEQFF. CDR3 nucleotide sequence: TGTGCCAGCAGTTACATGACAGGGGGCTCCTACAATGAGCAGTTCTTC.

The V call is TRBV12-3 or TRBV12-4, the J call TRBJ2-7; 8 nucleotides line up with TRBD2. This CDR3 is 13 amino acids long. Losses at the gene ends were 6 bases for V and 4 bases for J; bases not matched to a gene: 5. CDR3 protein: CASSSGSGYEQYF. The DNA for the CDR3 is TGTGCCAGCAGCAGCGGGAGTGGGTACGAGCAGTACTTC.

V usage is TRBV6-5 and J usage is TRBJ1-3; D call uncertain. The germline V gene has CDR1 MNHEY and CDR2 SVGAGI. V lost 6 bases, J lost 0 bases, and 9 bases lay in between. CDR3 length: 14 amino acids. CDR3 nucleotides: TGTGCCAGCAGGGCGGGGAGCTCTGGAAACACCATATATTTT. It encodes CASRAGSSGNTIYF.

The chain recombines TRBV9 with TRBJ2-3, with 7 bases aligning to TRBD2. There are 15 residues in the CDR3. CDR1 and CDR2 from the germline V gene are SGDLS and YYNGEE. V lost 2 bases, J lost 1 base, and 4 bases stayed unmatched. DNA of the CDR3: TGTGCCAGCAGCGTTGGCCTAGCGGGCACAGATACGCAGTATTTT. Encoded protein: CASSVGLAGTDTQYF.

The chain has TRBV27 and TRBJ1-1; 8 positions agree with TRBD1. In germline, CDR1 is MNHEY, CDR2 SMNVEV (reference sequence). The CDR3 runs to 17 residues. V dropped 5 bases and J dropped 0; count of bases not matched to a gene: 11. Written as DNA, the CDR3 is TGTGCCAGCAGTCCTGCTACAGGGGGACGGATGAACACTGAAGCTTTCTTT. It codes for CASSPATGGRMNTEAFF.

The rearrangement uses TRBV24-1 and TRBJ2-5; 7 nucleotides match TRBD1. Germline CDR1 is KGHDR and CDR2 is SFDVKD. J lost 1 base, V lost 2 bases, and 6 bases had no gene match. The CDR3 is 16 residues long. CDR3 in amino acids: CATSDYRGTGQETQYF. The DNA of the CDR3 is TGTGCCACCAGTGATTACAGGGGAACAGGCCAAGAGACCCAGTACTTC.

This chain joins TRBV7-2 and TRBJ1-6; D is undetermined. The CDR3 has 14 amino acids. Trimming left V 5 bases short and J 6 bases short, with 11 bases between. The germline CDR1 and CDR2 sequences are SGHTA and FQGNSA. The DNA of the CDR3 is TGTGCCAGCAGCCCCGTTGTCGGTAATTCACCCCTCCACTTT. Translating it yields CASSPVVGNSPLHF.

This sequence joins TRBV4-3 and TRBJ2-2; TRBD2 matches at 10 bases. The CDR3 is made up of 19 amino acids. With V trimmed by 0 bases and J by 4 bases, 11 bases remained unmatched. Germline values: CDR1 LGHNA, CDR2 YSLEER. Here the CDR3 reads CASSQDRVVAGGPTGELFF. CDR3 DNA sequence: TGCGCCAGCAGCCAAGATCGGGTGGTAGCGGGAGGCCCCACCGGGGAGCTGTTTTTT.

The chain carries TRBV25-1 and TRBJ2-2, with 9 bases lining up with TRBD2. Losses at the gene ends were 7 bases for V and 0 bases for J; bases not matched to a gene: 3. The CDR3 has 15 residues. In germline, CDR1 is MGHDK, CDR2 SYGVNS. As DNA, the CDR3 is TGTGCCAGCATGGCTAGCGGGACGAACACCGGGGAGCTGTTTTTT. Its translation: CASMASGTNTGELFF.

The V and J genes are TRBV10-3 and TRBJ2-2; tentative D call: TRBD1 (6 bases). CDR1 is ENHRY and CDR2 is SYGVKD in the germline V gene. Trimming stripped 1 base from V and 7 bases from J, with 10 bases between. CDR3 length equals 14 residues. CDR3 coding DNA: TGTGCCATCAGTGAGTTGGGGGCGTACGGGGAGCTGTTTTTT. The encoded protein is CAISELGAYGELFF.

This chain links TRBV7-2 with TRBJ2-1; 8 nucleotides match TRBD2. CDR3 length equals 15 residues. Per the germline V gene, CDR1 is SGHTA and CDR2 is FQGNSA. After removal of 0 bases from V and 8 bases from J, the junction contained 6 bases not matched to a gene. CDR3 region: CASSLASGSYDEQFF. CDR3 DNA: TGTGCCAGCAGCTTAGCGAGCGGGAGTTATGATGAGCAGTTCTTC.

This chain links TRBV5-1 with TRBJ2-7, with unresolved D. Germline values: CDR1 SGHRS, CDR2 YFSETQ. The CDR3 sequence is 16 residues long. V was clipped by 0 bases and J by 0 bases, with 13 bases between them. CDR3 in amino acids: CASSLGGWRSSYEQYF. The CDR3, as DNA: TGCGCCAGCAGCTTGGGTGGGTGGCGGAGCTCCTACGAGCAGTACTTC.

The gene calls are TRBV12-3 or TRBV12-4 and TRBJ2-1, with 9 bases lining up with TRBD1. This CDR3 is 11 amino acids long. The V segment lost 6 bases and the J segment 11 bases; nucleotides outside the gene matches: 2. CDR3 in DNA: TGTGCCAGCAGCGGGACAGGGAAGCAGTTCTTC. This codes for CASSGTGKQFF.